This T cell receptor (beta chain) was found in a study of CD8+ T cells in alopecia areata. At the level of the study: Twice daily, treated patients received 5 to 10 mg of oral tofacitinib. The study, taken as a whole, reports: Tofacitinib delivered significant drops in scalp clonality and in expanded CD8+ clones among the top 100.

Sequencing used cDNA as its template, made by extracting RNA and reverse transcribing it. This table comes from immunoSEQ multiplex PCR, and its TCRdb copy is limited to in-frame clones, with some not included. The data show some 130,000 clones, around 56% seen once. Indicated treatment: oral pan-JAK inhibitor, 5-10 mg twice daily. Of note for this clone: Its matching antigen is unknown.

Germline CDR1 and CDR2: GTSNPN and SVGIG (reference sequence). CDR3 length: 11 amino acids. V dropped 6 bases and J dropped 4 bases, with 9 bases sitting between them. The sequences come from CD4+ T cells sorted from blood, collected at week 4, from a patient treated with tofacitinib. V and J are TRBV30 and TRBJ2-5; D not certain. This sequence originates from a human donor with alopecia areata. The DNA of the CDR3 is TGTGCCTGTGCGTCGATAGAGACCCAGTACTTC. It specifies CACASIETQYF.